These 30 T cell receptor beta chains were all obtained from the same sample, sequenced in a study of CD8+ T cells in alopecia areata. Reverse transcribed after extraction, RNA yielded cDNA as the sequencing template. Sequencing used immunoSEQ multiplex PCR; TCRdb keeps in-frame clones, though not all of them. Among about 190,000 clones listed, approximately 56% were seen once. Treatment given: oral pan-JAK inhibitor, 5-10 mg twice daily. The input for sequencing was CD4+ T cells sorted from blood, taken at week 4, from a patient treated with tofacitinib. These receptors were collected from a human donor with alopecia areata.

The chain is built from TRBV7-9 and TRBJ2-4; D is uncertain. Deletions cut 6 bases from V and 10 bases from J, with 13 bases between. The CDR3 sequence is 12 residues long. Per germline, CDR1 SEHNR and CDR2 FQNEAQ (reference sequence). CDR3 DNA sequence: TGTGCCAGCAGTCGAACGACGGCTATTCAGTACTTC. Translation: CASSRTTAIQYF.

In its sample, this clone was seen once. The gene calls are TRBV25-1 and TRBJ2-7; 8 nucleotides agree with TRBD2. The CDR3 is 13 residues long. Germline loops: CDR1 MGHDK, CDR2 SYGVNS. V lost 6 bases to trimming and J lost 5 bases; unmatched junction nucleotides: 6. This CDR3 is CASRGSGGNEQYF. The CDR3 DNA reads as TGTGCCAGCAGAGGGTCGGGGGGGAACGAGCAGTACTTC.

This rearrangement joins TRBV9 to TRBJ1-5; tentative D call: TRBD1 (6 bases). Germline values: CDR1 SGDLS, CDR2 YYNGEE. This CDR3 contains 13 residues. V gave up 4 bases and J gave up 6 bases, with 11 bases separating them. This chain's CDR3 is CASSPTGTQPQHF. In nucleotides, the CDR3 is TGTGCCAGCAGCCCCACAGGGACTCAGCCCCAGCATTTT.

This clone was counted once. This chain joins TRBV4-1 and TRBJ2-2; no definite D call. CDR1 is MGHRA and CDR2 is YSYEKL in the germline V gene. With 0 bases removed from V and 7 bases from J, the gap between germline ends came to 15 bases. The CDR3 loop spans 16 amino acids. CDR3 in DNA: TGCGCCAGCAGCCAAGATCCACCCGGAGCATACGGGGAGCTGTTTTTT. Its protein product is CASSQDPPGAYGELFF.

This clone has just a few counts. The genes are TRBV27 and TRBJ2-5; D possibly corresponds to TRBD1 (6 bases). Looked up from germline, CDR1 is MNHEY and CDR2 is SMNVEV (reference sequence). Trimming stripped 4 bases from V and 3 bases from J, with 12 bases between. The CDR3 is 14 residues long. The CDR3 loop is CASSSPGQKETQYF. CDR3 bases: TGTGCCAGCAGTTCGCCAGGACAGAAAGAGACCCAGTACTTC.

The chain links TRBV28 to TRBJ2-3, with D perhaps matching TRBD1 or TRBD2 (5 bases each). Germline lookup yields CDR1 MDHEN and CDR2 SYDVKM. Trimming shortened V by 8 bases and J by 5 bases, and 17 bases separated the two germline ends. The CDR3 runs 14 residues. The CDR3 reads CASAVRDAVDTQYF. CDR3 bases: TGTGCCAGCGCGGTACGGGACGCCGTAGATACGCAGTATTTT. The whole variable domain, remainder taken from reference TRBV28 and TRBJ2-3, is DVKVTQSSRYLVKRTGEKVFLECVQDMDHENMFWYRQDPGLGLRLIYFSYDVKMKEKGDIPEGYSVSREKKERFSLILESASTNQTSMYLCASAVRDAVDTQYFGPGTRLTVL.

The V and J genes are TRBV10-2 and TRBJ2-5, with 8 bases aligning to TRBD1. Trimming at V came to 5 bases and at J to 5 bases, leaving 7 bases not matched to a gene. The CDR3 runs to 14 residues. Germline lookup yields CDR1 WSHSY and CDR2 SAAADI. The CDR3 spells CASSHQGAWETQYF. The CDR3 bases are TGCGCCAGCAGTCACCAGGGGGCTTGGGAGACCCAGTACTTC.

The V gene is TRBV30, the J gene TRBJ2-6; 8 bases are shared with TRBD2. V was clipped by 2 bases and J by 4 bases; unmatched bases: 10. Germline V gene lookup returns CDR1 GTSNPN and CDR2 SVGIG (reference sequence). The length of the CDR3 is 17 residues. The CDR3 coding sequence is TGTGCCTGGAGTTCCCCTAGCGGGTTACCCGGGGCCAACGTCCTGACTTTC. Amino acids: CAWSSPSGLPGANVLTF. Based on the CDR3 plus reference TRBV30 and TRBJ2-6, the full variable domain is SQTIHQWPATLVQPVGSPLSLECTVEGTSNPNLYWYRQAAGRGLQLLFYSVGIGQISSEVPQNLSASRPQDRQFILSSKKLLLSDSGFYLCAWSSPSGLPGANVLTFGAGSRLTVL.

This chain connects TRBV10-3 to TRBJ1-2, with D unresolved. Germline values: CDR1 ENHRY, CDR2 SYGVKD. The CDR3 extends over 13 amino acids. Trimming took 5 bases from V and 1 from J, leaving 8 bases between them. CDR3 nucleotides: TGTGCCATCAGTTATCAGAGTAACTATGGCTACACCTTC. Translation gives CAISYQSNYGYTF.

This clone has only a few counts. The DNA of the CDR3 is TGCAGCGCTGGGTCCGCGGACACCGGGGAGCTGTTTTTT. It codes for CSAGSADTGELFF. This chain joins TRBV29-1 and TRBJ2-2; D remains unclear. V lost 7 bases, J lost 3 bases, and 12 bases lay in between. The CDR3 totals 13 residues. CDR1 is SQVTM and CDR2 is ANQGSEA in the germline V gene.

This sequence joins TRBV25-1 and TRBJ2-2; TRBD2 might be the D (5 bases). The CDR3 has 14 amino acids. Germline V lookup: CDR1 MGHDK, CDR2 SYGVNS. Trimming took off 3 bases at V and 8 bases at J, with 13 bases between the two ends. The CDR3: CASSDGLFRGELFF. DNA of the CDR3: TGTGCCAGCAGTGACGGACTCTTCAGGGGGGAGCTGTTTTTT.

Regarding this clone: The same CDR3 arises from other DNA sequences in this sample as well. This CDR3 is CASSLVGTGELFF. The CDR3 coding sequence is TGCGCCAGCAGCTTGGTGGGTACCGGGGAGCTGTTTTTT. The J gene is TRBJ2-2, the V gene TRBV5-1; D gene ambiguous. This CDR3 has 13 residues. Germline loops: CDR1 SGHRS, CDR2 YFSETQ. The germline V and J ends were trimmed by 0 bases and 5 bases, with 5 bases remaining between them.

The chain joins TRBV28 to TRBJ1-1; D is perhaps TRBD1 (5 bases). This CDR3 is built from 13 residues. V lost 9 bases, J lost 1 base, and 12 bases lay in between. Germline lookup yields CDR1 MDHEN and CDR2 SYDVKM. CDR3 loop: CASSQTANTEAFF. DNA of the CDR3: TGTGCCAGTTCCCAGACAGCGAACACTGAAGCTTTCTTT.

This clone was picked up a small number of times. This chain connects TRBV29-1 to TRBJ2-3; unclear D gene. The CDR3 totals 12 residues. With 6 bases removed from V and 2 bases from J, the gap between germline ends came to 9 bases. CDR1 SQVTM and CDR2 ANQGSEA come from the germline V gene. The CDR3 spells CSVKRSTDTQYF. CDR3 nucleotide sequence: TGCAGCGTCAAAAGATCCACAGATACGCAGTATTTT.

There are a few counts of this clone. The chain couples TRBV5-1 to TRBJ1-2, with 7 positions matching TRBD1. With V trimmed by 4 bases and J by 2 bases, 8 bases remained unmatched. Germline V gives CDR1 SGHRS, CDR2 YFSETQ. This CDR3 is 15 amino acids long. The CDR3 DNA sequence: TGCGCCAGCAGCGTAGCCGGGACAGTGAACTATGGCTACACCTTC. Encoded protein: CASSVAGTVNYGYTF.

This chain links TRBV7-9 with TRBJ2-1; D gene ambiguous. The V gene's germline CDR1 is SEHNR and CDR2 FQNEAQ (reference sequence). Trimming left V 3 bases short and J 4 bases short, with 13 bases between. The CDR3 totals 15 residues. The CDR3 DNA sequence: TGTGCCAGCAGCTTTAGCACGCCACCTTACAATGAGCAGTTCTTC. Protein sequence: CASSFSTPPYNEQFF.

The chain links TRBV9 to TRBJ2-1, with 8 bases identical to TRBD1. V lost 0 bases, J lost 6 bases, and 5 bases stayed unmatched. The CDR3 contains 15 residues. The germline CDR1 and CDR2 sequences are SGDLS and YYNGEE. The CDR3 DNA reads TGTGCCAGCAGCGTAGGGCAGGGGGCGGGCAATGAGCAGTTCTTC. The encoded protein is CASSVGQGAGNEQFF. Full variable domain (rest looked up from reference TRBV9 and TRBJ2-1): DSGVTQTPKHLITATGQRVTLRCSPRSGDLSVYWYQQSLDQGLQFLIQYYNGEERAKGNILERFSAQQFPDLHSELNLSSLELGDSALYFCASSVGQGAGNEQFFGPGTRLTVL.

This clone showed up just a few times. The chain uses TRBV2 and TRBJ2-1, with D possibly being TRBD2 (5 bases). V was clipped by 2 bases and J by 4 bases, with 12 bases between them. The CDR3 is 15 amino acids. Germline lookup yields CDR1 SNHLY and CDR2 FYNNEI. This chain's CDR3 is CASSEPQRRYNEQFF. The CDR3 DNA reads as TGTGCCAGCAGTGAACCCCAGCGGAGATACAATGAGCAGTTCTTC.

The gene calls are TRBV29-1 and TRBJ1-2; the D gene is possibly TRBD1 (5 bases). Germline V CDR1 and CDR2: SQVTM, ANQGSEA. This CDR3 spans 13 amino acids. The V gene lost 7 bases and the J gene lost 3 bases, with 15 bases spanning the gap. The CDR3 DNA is TGCAGCGCAAGGGACCGGGGGGACTATGGCTACACCTTC. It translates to CSARDRGDYGYTF.

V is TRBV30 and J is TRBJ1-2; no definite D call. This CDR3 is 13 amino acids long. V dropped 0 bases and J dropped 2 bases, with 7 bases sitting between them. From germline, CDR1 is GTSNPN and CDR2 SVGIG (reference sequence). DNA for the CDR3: TGTGCCTGGAGTGTAGACGAAAACTATGGCTACACCTTC. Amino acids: CAWSVDENYGYTF.

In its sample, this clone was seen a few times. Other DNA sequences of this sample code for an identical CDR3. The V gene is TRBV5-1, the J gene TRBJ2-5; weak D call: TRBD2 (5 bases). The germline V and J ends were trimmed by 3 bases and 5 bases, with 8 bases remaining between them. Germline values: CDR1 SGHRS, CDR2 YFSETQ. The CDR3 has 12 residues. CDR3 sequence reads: CASSSRGETQYF. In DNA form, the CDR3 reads TGCGCCAGCAGCTCGCGAGGGGAGACCCAGTACTTC.

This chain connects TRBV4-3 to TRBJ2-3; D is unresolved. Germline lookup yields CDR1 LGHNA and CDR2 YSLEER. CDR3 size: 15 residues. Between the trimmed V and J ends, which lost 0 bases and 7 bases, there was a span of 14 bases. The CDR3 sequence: CASSQDGTYGHTQYF. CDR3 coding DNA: TGCGCCAGCAGCCAAGATGGAACCTACGGACATACGCAGTATTTT.

Written as DNA, the CDR3 is TGTGCCAGCAGTACTAGCGGGAGGGGGTCCTACAATGAGCAGTTCTTC. Translated: CASSTSGRGSYNEQFF. The J gene is TRBJ2-1, the V gene TRBV28; 13 nucleotides match TRBD2. The junction had 2 bases not matched to a gene; V was cut back by 5 bases and J by 1 base. Germline lookup yields CDR1 MDHEN and CDR2 SYDVKM. The CDR3 covers 16 residues.

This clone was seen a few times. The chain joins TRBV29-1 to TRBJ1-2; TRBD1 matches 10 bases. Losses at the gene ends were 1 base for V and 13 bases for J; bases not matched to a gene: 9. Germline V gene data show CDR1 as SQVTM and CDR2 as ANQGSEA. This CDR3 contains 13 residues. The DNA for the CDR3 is TGCAGCGTTGAAGGTTGGGACAGGGGAGGATCCACCTTC. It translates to CSVEGWDRGGSTF. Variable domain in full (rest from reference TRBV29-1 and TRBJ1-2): SAVISQKPSRDICQRGTSLTIQCQVDSQVTMMFWYRQQPGQSLTLIATANQGSEATYESGFVIDKFPISRPNLTFSTLTVSNMSPEDSSIYLCSVEGWDRGGSTFGSGTRLTVV.

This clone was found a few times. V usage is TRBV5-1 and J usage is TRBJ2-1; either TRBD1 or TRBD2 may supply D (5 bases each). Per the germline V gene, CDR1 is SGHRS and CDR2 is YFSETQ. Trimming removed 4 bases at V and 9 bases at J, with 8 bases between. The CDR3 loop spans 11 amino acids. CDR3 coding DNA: TGCGCCAGCAGCACAGGACTTGAGCAGTTCTTC. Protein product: CASSTGLEQFF.

The CDR3 DNA reads TGTGCCAGCAGTTCTCAGGGGCTAGGGCCCCAGCATTTT. Protein: CASSSQGLGPQHF. This sequence joins TRBV28 and TRBJ1-5, with D possibly matching TRBD1 (6 bases). The CDR3 loop spans 13 amino acids. V was cut by 4 bases and J by 9 bases, with 13 bases left in between. The germline CDR1 and CDR2 sequences are MDHEN and SYDVKM.

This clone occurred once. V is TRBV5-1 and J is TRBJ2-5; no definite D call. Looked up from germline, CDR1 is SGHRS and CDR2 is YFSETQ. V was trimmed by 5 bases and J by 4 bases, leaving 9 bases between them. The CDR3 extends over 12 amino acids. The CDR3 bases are TGCGCCAGCAGTACCCCCACAGAGACCCAGTACTTC. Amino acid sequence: CASSTPTETQYF. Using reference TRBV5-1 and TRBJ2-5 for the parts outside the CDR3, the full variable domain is KAGVTQTPRYLIKTRGQQVTLSCSPISGHRSVSWYQQTPGQGLQFLFEYFSETQRNKGNFPGRFSGRQFSNSRSEMNVSTLELGDSALYLCASSTPTETQYFGPGTRLLVL.

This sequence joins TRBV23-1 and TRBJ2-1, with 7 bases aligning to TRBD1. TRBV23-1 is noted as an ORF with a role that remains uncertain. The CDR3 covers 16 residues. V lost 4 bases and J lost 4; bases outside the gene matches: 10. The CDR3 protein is CASSRFRDREYNEQFF. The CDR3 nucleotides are TGCGCCAGCAGTCGCTTCCGGGACAGAGAGTACAATGAGCAGTTCTTC.

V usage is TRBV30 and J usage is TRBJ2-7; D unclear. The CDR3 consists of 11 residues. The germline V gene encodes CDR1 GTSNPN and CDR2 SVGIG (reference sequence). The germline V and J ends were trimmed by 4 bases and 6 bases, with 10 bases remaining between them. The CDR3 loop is CAWMEQLEQYF. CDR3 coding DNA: TGTGCCTGGATGGAACAACTCGAGCAGTACTTC.

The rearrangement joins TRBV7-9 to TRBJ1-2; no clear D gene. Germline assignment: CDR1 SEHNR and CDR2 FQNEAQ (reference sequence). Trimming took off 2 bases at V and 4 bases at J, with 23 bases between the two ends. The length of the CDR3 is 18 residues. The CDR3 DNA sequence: TGTGCCAGCAGCTTAACGTATGCGAGGGCGGCTGATAGCTATGGCTACACCTTC. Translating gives CASSLTYARAADSYGYTF.